One sample yielded the 21 T cell receptor beta chains listed below, sequenced in a study of naive and memory T cell subsets. Amplification of ligated cDNA took four PCR rounds with SP2 and nested alpha and beta constant primers. One entry per CDR3 protein results from TCRdb running MiXCR on the 5' RACE reads. The sample lists about 600 distinct CDR3 sequences, nearly 96% seen once, with 6.5% to 8% in the top ten. A UMI-containing oligonucleotide was joined by 3' ligation to the TCR cDNA template. These receptors came from a female donor in good health. This table probably holds off-target reads from a library built for another chain.

The CDR3 region has the DNA TGTGCCACCGCAGGCCCTTCCAATGAGCAGTTCTTC. Its protein product is CATAGPSNEQFF. The V gene is TRBV6-2 or TRBV6-3, the J gene TRBJ2-1; no reliable D call. V shed 10 bases and J shed 6 bases, with 13 bases lying between them. Looked up from germline, CDR1 is MNHEY and CDR2 is SVGEGT. The CDR3 runs to 12 residues.

This chain uses TRBV20-1 with TRBJ1-5; D is undetermined. Germline assignment: CDR1 DFQATT and CDR2 SNEGSKA (reference sequence). The length of the CDR3 is 13 residues. Trimming shortened V by 4 bases and J by 0 bases, and 7 bases separated the two germline ends. CDR3 nucleotides: TGCAGTGCTAACGTTTATAGCAATCAGCCCCAGCATTTT. Translating gives CSANVYSNQPQHF.

This chain joins TRBV20-1 and TRBJ1-1; D not resolved. The germline gives CDR1 DFQATT, CDR2 SNEGSKA (reference sequence). Trimming took off 5 bases at V and 9 bases at J, with 19 bases between the two ends. The CDR3 totals 13 residues. The CDR3 DNA sequence: TGCAGTGCTTTAGAAGCAGGAGAACTGAAAGCTTTCTTT. Its translation: CSALEAGELKAFF.

The chain uses TRBV29-1 and TRBJ2-7; weak D call: TRBD2 (7 bases). This CDR3 has 14 residues. The V and J ends lost 4 bases and 1 base respectively, with 14 bases between them. Looked up from germline, CDR1 is SQVTM and CDR2 is ANQGSEA. The CDR3 sequence is CSVANREGSYEQYF. CDR3 DNA sequence: TGCAGCGTTGCGAACAGGGAGGGATCCTACGAGCAGTACTTC.

The rearrangement joins TRBV7-3 to TRBJ1-1; D possibly corresponds to TRBD1 (5 bases). CDR1 is SGHTA and CDR2 is FQGTGA in the germline V gene. This CDR3 has 13 residues. The germline V and J ends were trimmed by 1 base and 8 bases, with 11 bases remaining between them. The CDR3 coding sequence is TGTGCCAGCAGCTTAAATCTGCGGACAGAAGCTTTCTTT. It is translated as CASSLNLRTEAFF.

The chain has TRBV3-1 and TRBJ2-7, with TRBD1 matching over 8 bases. Germline assignment: CDR1 LGHDT and CDR2 YNNKEL (reference sequence). With V trimmed by 4 bases and J by 3 bases, 5 bases remained unmatched. The CDR3 contains 14 residues. CDR3 loop: CASSPGTGDYEQYF. CDR3 bases: TGTGCCAGCAGCCCCGGGACAGGAGACTACGAGCAGTACTTC.

The rearrangement links TRBV5-1 to TRBJ1-5; D perhaps matches TRBD1 (6 bases). The CDR3 is 16 amino acids. V shed 5 bases and J shed 4 bases, with 19 bases lying between them. CDR1 SGHRS and CDR2 YFSETQ come from the germline V gene. For the CDR3, the DNA is TGCGCCAGCAGTCTGATACCGGGACAACTGAATCAGCCCCAGCATTTT. Translating gives CASSLIPGQLNQPQHF.

This chain connects TRBV7-9 to TRBJ2-1; tentatively, D is TRBD1 (6 bases). The CDR3 sequence is 13 residues long. Germline CDR1 and CDR2: SEHNR and FQNEAQ (reference sequence). Trimming left V 3 bases short and J 8 bases short, with 11 bases between. In DNA, the CDR3 is TGTGCCAGCAGCTTTACAGGGACCCATGAGCAGTTCTTC. Translating gives CASSFTGTHEQFF.

The CDR3 reads CASSQDLRQQNSPLHF. The CDR3 DNA reads as TGTGCCAGCAGCCAAGATTTGCGACAGCAAAATTCACCCCTCCACTTT. This chain links TRBV3-1 with TRBJ1-6; a possible D gene is TRBD1 (5 bases). CDR3 length: 16 residues. Germline values: CDR1 LGHDT, CDR2 YNNKEL (reference sequence). V lost 0 bases and J lost 7, with 13 bases in between.

The chain is built from TRBV5-1 and TRBJ1-2, with a weak D call TRBD1 (6 bases). The length of the CDR3 is 16 residues. Germline lookup yields CDR1 SGHRS and CDR2 YFSETQ. Trimming stripped 0 bases from V and 7 bases from J, with 19 bases between. CDR3 in DNA: TGCGCCAGCAGCTTGGCCCAGTGGACAGTCACTGGTGGCTACACCTTC. Translating gives CASSLAQWTVTGGYTF.

Worth noting for this clonotype: The junction does not match germline at one end; this may be a read error. This chain uses TRBV7-7 with TRBJ2-1; D may be TRBD2 (7 bases). CDR3 length: 15 residues. Germline CDR1 and CDR2: SSHAT and FNYEAQ (reference sequence). CDR3 bases: TGTGCTAGCAGCTTAGGGGGGGCCTCCTACAATGAGCAGTTCTTC. This encodes CASSLGGASYNEQFF.

Only one count was recorded for this clonotype. This chain uses TRBV20-1 with TRBJ2-1; no reliable D call. Between the trimmed V and J ends, which lost 2 bases and 2 bases, there was a span of 13 bases. Germline loops: CDR1 DFQATT, CDR2 SNEGSKA (reference sequence). This CDR3 is 15 amino acids long. The CDR3 DNA reads TGCAGTGCTAGAATGGCAGGCATCACCTACAATGAGCAGTTCTTC. It specifies CSARMAGITYNEQFF.

This chain connects TRBV10-3 to TRBJ2-3, with no clear D. This CDR3 has 15 residues. V was shortened by 0 bases and J by 2 bases, with 9 bases between the two germline ends. Germline CDR1 ENHRY, CDR2 SYGVKD. The CDR3 DNA sequence: TGTGCCATCAGTGAGTCGAACCGGTACACAGATACGCAGTATTTT. It yields the protein CAISESNRYTDTQYF.

The chain couples TRBV6-5 to TRBJ1-2, with 10 bases matching TRBD1. Trimming took 6 bases from V and 7 from J; bases not matched to a gene: 5. Looked up from germline, CDR1 is MNHEY and CDR2 is SVGAGI. The CDR3 loop spans 13 amino acids. The chain's CDR3 is CASRPDRGLGYTF. CDR3 nucleotides: TGTGCCAGCAGACCCGACAGGGGGCTTGGCTACACCTTC.

The gene calls are TRBV10-1 and TRBJ1-1; no reliable D call. From germline, CDR1 is WNHNN and CDR2 SYGVQD (reference sequence). Trimming cost V 3 bases and J 4 bases, with 12 bases left between them. This CDR3 spans 14 amino acids. The CDR3 here is CASSEFRVLTEAFF. CDR3 in DNA: TGCGCCAGCAGTGAATTTCGAGTACTCACTGAAGCTTTCTTT.

The J gene is TRBJ2-7, the V gene TRBV28; tentatively, D is TRBD1 or TRBD2 (5 bases each). The CDR3 contains 13 residues. V dropped 4 bases and J dropped 7 bases, with 14 bases sitting between them. Per the germline V gene, CDR1 is MDHEN and CDR2 is SYDVKM. DNA of the CDR3: TGTGCCAGCAGTTCCCGGGGCCTTCGGGAGCAGTACTTC. It yields the protein CASSSRGLREQYF.

The CDR3 DNA reads TGTGCCAGCAGTGAATTGGCGATCTCTGGAAACACCATATATTTT. Translating it yields CASSELAISGNTIYF. The chain is built from TRBV2 and TRBJ1-3; D is unresolved. Germline V gene sequence: CDR1 SNHLY, CDR2 FYNNEI. Deletions cut 2 bases from V and 0 bases from J, with 8 bases between. The CDR3 consists of 15 residues.

This chain joins TRBV5-4 and TRBJ2-7; TRBD1 is a possible D gene (6 bases). V was pared by 3 bases and J by 3 bases, with 10 bases between. Germline V lookup: CDR1 SGHNT, CDR2 YYREEE (reference sequence). The length of the CDR3 is 13 residues. In DNA form, the CDR3 reads TGTGCCAGCAGCTCGGGACAAAGCTACGAGCAGTACTTC. Amino acid sequence: CASSSGQSYEQYF.

V and J are TRBV6-6 and TRBJ1-1; 7 nucleotides match TRBD1. The germline V gene has CDR1 MNHNY and CDR2 SVGAGI (reference sequence). This CDR3 is 14 amino acids long. With V trimmed by 7 bases and J by 6 bases, 11 bases remained unmatched. The CDR3 DNA reads TGTGCCAGCACCTTAAATACGGGGACAGCTGAAGCTTTCTTT. It codes for CASTLNTGTAEAFF.

V and J are TRBV6-5 and TRBJ2-7; 8 bases fit TRBD1. The CDR3 runs 12 residues. The junction had 3 bases not matched to a gene; V was cut back by 5 bases and J by 6 bases. The germline V gene encodes CDR1 MNHEY and CDR2 SVGAGI. The CDR3 spells CASSGQGLEQYF. DNA of the CDR3: TGTGCCAGCAGTGGACAGGGCCTCGAGCAGTACTTC.

This sequence joins TRBV6-6 and TRBJ2-3; D might be TRBD2 (7 bases). The CDR3 has 17 amino acids. CDR1 and CDR2 from the germline V gene are MNHNY and SVGAGI (reference sequence). V dropped 0 bases and J dropped 4 bases, with 17 bases sitting between them. CDR3 nucleotides: TGTGCCAGCAGTTACTCGATGAGGGGGGGCCGGTCAGATACGCAGTATTTT. This gives the protein CASSYSMRGGRSDTQYF.